This is a list of T cell receptor beta chains from one sample in a study of blood T cell repertoires in COVID-19. Profiled with immunoSEQ multiplex PCR; TCRdb holds only in-frame clones, not every one. This sample yields about 250,000 clones, of which about 85% are seen a single time; 0.75% to 0.95% belongs to the top ten. The source material was peripheral blood. These receptors were taken from a human donor with COVID-19, enrolled during active disease. The donor label of this sample is uncertain. Each CDR3 is given with its conserved first and last residue. A D gene is named only where the DNA matches it firmly. Expanded clones get a size class; other rows say once, few or many, or leave the size out.

>TRBV11-2|NA|TRBJ2-1|NA
CASSEAGSYNEQFF
TGTGCCAGCAGCGAAGCGGGCTCCTACAATGAGCAGTTCTTC
>TRBV7-6|TRBD2|TRBJ2-2|few
CASSLDGRTTGELFF
TGTGCCAGCAGCTTGGACGGGAGGACCACCGGGGAGCTGTTTTTT
>TRBV29-1|NA|TRBJ1-3|few
CSGQAFSGNTIYF
TGCAGCGGACAGGCATTCTCTGGAAACACCATATATTTT
>TRBV4-2|TRBD1|TRBJ1-1|NA
CASSQGTGGDTEAFF
TGTGCCAGCAGCCAGGGAACAGGGGGGGACACTGAAGCTTTCTTT
>TRBV27|NA|TRBJ1-3|NA
CASKGSSGNTIYF
TGTGCCAGCAAAGGGAGCTCTGGAAACACCATATATTTT
>TRBV4-2|TRBD1|TRBJ2-7|few
CASSPARTGGYEQYF
TGTGCCAGCAGCCCGGCCCGGACAGGGGGCTACGAGCAGTACTTC
>TRBV30|NA|TRBJ1-6|once
CAWSVRGDDSPLHF
TGTGCCTGGAGTGTCCGGGGGGACGACTCACCCCTCCACTTT
>TRBV4-1|TRBD1|TRBJ2-7|NA
CASSRRRPEGQGALEQYF
TGCGCCAGCAGCCGAAGACGACCCGAGGGACAGGGGGCTCTCGAGCAGTACTTC
>TRBV3-1/TRBV3-2|TRBD2|TRBJ2-7|NA
CASSQGLAGGLYEQYF
TGTGCCAGCAGCCAGGGACTAGCGGGAGGTTTGTACGAGCAGTACTTC
>TRBV28|NA|TRBJ2-7|NA
CASTLDGLISSYEQYF
TGTGCCAGCACTCTGGACGGACTAATAAGCTCCTACGAGCAGTACTTC